This T cell receptor (beta chain) was recorded in a study of blood T cells in healthy people across ages. Each individual donor underwent a draw of ten milliliters of peripheral blood. J lost 4 bases, V lost 2 bases, and 8 bases had no gene match. The CDR3 is made up of 14 amino acids. Germline V gives CDR1 DFQATT, CDR2 SNEGSKA (reference sequence). About this clonotype itself: Its antigen is unknown.

General study points: The study regarded diversity estimates from one million T cells as underestimates.

With a J-beta primer mix and a sample-barcoded 5' primer, a second PCR ran about 7 to 12 cycles. TCRdb reanalysed the 5' RACE reads using MiXCR and keeps one entry per CDR3 protein. The table has about 780,000 distinct CDR3 sequences, about 42% seen once; the top ten hold around 18%. This clonotype was obtained from a man aged 80 or over in good health. The specimen was blood. The chain recombines TRBV20-1 with TRBJ2-7; TRBD2 matches at 7 bases. The CDR3 spells CSARIAGERYEQYF. The CDR3 DNA is TGCAGTGCTAGAATTGCGGGAGAAAGGTACGAGCAGTACTTC.